The clone carrying this T cell receptor (beta chain) was counted a single time. The entry originates in a study of shared T cell receptors in the human thymus. Generated by immunoSEQ multiplex PCR, the TCRdb table keeps only in-frame clones and is missing some. Here the sample spans approximately 760,000 clones, approximately 83% being singletons. Germline assignment: CDR1 MGHRA and CDR2 YSYEKL. Trimming took 4 bases from V and 0 from J; bases not matched to a gene: 9. The CDR3 is 18 residues long. The same data also went into a second study, on human thymus T cells. That paper adds: In thymic and blood repertoires alike, V and J usage looked biased.

The source of this sequence is a girl under two years old with a congenital heart defect. The sequenced sample consisted of thymocytes. The chain is built from TRBV4-1 and TRBJ2-3; TRBD2 aligns across 11 bases. CDR3 coding DNA: TGCGCCAGCAGCCCCGACCCCCTAGCGGGGGGAAGCACAGATACGCAGTATTTT. This gives the protein CASSPDPLAGGSTDTQYF.